The 12 T cell receptor beta chains listed next were all sequenced from one sample in a study of HIV-infected children after antiretroviral therapy interruption (dated by TCRdb to about 2019). According to the study, the label for this sample's treatment or condition signals: PENTA 11 planned treatment interruption arm or continuous ART arm. Library preparation employed 3' RACE. TCRdb records Illumina MiSeq as the sequencer. TCR libraries were built from RNA using a 3' RACE protocol with unique molecular identifiers to correct PCR amplification bias. Clones were called with MiXCR by TCRdb after fastp trimmed the public reads at Q25, and only in-frame beta chains were retained. All rows with the same CDR3 protein become a single entry with the most common DNA and genes. This sample is represented by about 89,000 distinct CDR3 sequences; roughly 6.7% of them were singletons. Approximately 1.2% of the sample rests with the top ten.

The input for sequencing was CD45RA+ CD4+ T cells from PBMCs, pooled from several time points, taken from a donor given antiretroviral therapy, either interrupted or continuous. This specimen's cell subset or site label, interpreted: naive CD4+ CD45RA+ CD45RO- T cells. All receptors come from a pool of human donors with HIV.

At least ten counts were recorded for this clonotype. This sequence joins TRBV6-6 and TRBJ2-3; D is ambiguous. The CDR3 sequence is 12 residues long. Germline V lookup: CDR1 MNHNY, CDR2 SVGAGI (reference sequence). The germline V and J ends were trimmed by 5 bases and 3 bases, with 6 bases remaining between them. The CDR3 spells CASSAFTDTQYF. The DNA for the CDR3 is TGTGCCAGCAGTGCCTTTACAGATACGCAGTATTTT.

This clonotype came up many times. This chain links TRBV20-1 with TRBJ1-1; D possibly corresponds to TRBD1 (6 bases). This CDR3 has 12 amino acids. The V gene's germline CDR1 is DFQATT and CDR2 SNEGSKA (reference sequence). The germline V and J ends were trimmed by 5 bases and 6 bases, with 13 bases remaining between them. The CDR3 nucleotides read TGCAGTGCTTACACAGGGATGGCTGAAGCTTTCTTT. Its translation is CSAYTGMAEAFF.

This clonotype was observed many times. CDR3 protein: CASSQEWSGSYEQYF. CDR3 coding DNA: TGTGCCAGCAGCCAAGAGTGGTCCGGCTCCTACGAGCAGTACTTC. The rearrangement uses TRBV3-1 and TRBJ2-7, with D hard to call. CDR3 length: 15 residues. The germline gives CDR1 LGHDT, CDR2 YNNKEL (reference sequence). V lost 0 bases, J lost 0 bases, and 9 bases lay in between.

This clonotype appeared many times. The CDR3 DNA reads as TGTGCCAGCAGTTTAGAGGGGGCAGGCACTGAAGCTTTCTTT. It encodes CASSLEGAGTEAFF. This chain uses TRBV28 with TRBJ1-1; 7 bases map to TRBD1. In germline, CDR1 is MDHEN, CDR2 SYDVKM. There are 14 residues in the CDR3. J lost 4 bases, V lost 2 bases, and 4 bases had no gene match.

This clonotype showed up many times. The chain is built from TRBV3-1 and TRBJ2-1; the match to TRBD2 covers 7 bases. CDR1 LGHDT and CDR2 YNNKEL come from the germline V gene (reference sequence). CDR3 length: 14 residues. V lost 3 bases to trimming and J lost 7 bases; unmatched junction nucleotides: 6. DNA of the CDR3: TGTGCCAGCAGCCATTCGACTAGCAGGAATGAGCAGTTCTTC. Its translation is CASSHSTSRNEQFF.

This clonotype was seen at least ten times. V is TRBV25-1 and J is TRBJ2-4; 10 bases are a match to TRBD1. Germline trimming cut 1 base from V and 7 bases from J; bases unmatched to any gene: 7. The CDR3 is 16 amino acids. Germline V gives CDR1 MGHDK, CDR2 SYGVNS. The CDR3 here is CASSEFLTGGANIQYF. In nucleotides, the CDR3 is TGTGCCAGCAGTGAATTTCTGACAGGGGGCGCGAACATTCAGTACTTC.

This clonotype occurred many times. This chain links TRBV6-1 with TRBJ1-1, with D possibly matching TRBD1 (5 bases). The V and J ends lost 5 bases and 6 bases respectively, with 16 bases between them. This CDR3 has 14 residues. Germline loops: CDR1 MNHNS, CDR2 SASEGT. Here the CDR3 reads CASSPTGTSSEAFF. DNA for the CDR3: TGTGCCAGCAGTCCTACCGGGACGTCTTCTGAAGCTTTCTTT.

The J gene is TRBJ2-3, the V gene TRBV18; no definite D call. This CDR3 contains 15 residues. V shed 2 bases and J shed 3 bases, with 12 bases lying between them. Looked up from germline, CDR1 is KGHSH and CDR2 is LQKENI. The CDR3 loop reads CASSPERSRTDTQYF. CDR3 sequence (DNA): TGTGCCAGCTCACCAGAAAGGTCTCGGACAGATACGCAGTATTTT.

This clonotype was seen repeatedly, ten times or more. V usage is TRBV5-1 and J usage is TRBJ2-7; TRBD2 matches at 8 bases. The CDR3 totals 16 residues. V lost 4 bases and J lost 0; bases outside the gene matches: 9. The germline V gene has CDR1 SGHRS and CDR2 YFSETQ. DNA of the CDR3: TGCGCCAGCAGCCAAGGGCCCCGGGAGGGCTCCTACGAGCAGTACTTC. Its translation: CASSQGPREGSYEQYF. Full variable domain (outside the CDR3, taken from reference TRBV5-1 and TRBJ2-7): KAGVTQTPRYLIKTRGQQVTLSCSPISGHRSVSWYQQTPGQGLQFLFEYFSETQRNKGNFPGRFSGRQFSNSRSEMNVSTLELGDSALYLCASSQGPREGSYEQYFGPGTRLTVT.

The genes are TRBV28 and TRBJ2-5; D unclear. V shed 7 bases and J shed 1 base, with 13 bases lying between them. Germline CDR1 and CDR2: MDHEN and SYDVKM. The CDR3 spans 14 residues. DNA for the CDR3: TGTGCCAGCACCCTGGATACTTTCCAAGAGACCCAGTACTTC. The encoded protein is CASTLDTFQETQYF.

This clonotype occurred a few times. This chain links TRBV19 with TRBJ2-1; TRBD2 matches at 7 bases. CDR3 length: 12 amino acids. V lost 11 bases and J lost 10; bases outside the gene matches: 11. Germline-derived CDR1 and CDR2 are LNHDA and SQIVND (reference sequence). The CDR3 region has the DNA TGTGCCGTCCGGGACTATCGTAGGGAGCAGTTCTTC. Translating gives CAVRDYRREQFF.

This clonotype was counted ten times or more. This chain connects TRBV7-2 to TRBJ1-1; the D gene is possibly TRBD1 (6 bases). The germline CDR1 and CDR2 sequences are SGHTA and FQGNSA. The CDR3 has 15 amino acids. Trimming took 5 bases from V and 0 from J, leaving 13 bases between them. DNA for the CDR3: TGTGCCAGCAGCGTAGAACAGGGCTTGAACACTGAAGCTTTCTTT. It is translated as CASSVEQGLNTEAFF. Drawing the rest from reference TRBV7-2 and TRBJ1-1, the complete variable domain is GAGVSQSPSNKVTEKGKDVELRCDPISGHTALYWYRQSLGQGLEFLIYFQGNSAPDKSGLPSDRFSAERTGGSVSTLTIQRTQQEDSAVYLCASSVEQGLNTEAFFGQGTRLTVV.